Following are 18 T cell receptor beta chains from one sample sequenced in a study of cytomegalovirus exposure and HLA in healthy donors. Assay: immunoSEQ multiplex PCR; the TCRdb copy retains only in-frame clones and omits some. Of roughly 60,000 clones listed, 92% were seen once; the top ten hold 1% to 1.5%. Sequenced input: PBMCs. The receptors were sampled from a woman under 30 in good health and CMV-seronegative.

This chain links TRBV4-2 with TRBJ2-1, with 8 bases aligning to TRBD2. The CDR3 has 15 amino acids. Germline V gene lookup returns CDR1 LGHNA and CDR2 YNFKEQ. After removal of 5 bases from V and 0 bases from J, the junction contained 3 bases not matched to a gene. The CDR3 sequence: CASSDGTSSYNEQFF. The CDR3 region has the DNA TGTGCCAGCAGCGATGGGACTAGCTCCTACAATGAGCAGTTCTTC.

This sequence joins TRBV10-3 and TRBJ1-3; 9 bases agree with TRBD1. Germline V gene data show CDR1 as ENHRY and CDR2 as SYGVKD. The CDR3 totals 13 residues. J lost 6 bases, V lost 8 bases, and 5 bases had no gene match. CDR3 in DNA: TGTGCCATCGGGGACAGGGCCGAAAACACCATATATTTT. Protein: CAIGDRAENTIYF.

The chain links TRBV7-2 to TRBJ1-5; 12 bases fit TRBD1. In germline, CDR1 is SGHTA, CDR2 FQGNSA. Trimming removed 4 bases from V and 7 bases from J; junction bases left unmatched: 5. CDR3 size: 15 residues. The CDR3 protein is CASSSGTGGSQPQHF. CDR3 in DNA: TGTGCCAGCAGCTCCGGGACAGGGGGCAGCCAGCCCCAGCATTTT.

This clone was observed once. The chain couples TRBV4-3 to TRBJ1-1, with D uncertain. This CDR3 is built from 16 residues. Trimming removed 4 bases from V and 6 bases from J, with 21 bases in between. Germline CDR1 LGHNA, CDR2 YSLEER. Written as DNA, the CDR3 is TGCGCCAGCAGCCCGAGCAGGCAAACACAAAACGCTGAAGCTTTCTTT. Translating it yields CASSPSRQTQNAEAFF.

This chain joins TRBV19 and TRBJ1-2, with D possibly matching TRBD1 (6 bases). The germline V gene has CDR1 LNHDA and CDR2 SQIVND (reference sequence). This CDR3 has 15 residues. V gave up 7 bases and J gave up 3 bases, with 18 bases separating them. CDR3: CASTQWGGADYGYTF. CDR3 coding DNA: TGTGCCAGTACTCAGTGGGGGGGCGCGGACTATGGCTACACCTTC.

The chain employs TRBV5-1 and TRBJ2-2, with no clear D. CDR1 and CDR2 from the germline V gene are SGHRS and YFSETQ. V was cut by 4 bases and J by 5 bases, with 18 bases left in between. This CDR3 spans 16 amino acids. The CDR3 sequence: CASSPNPQDGTGELFF. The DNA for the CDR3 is TGCGCCAGCAGCCCGAACCCCCAGGATGGAACCGGGGAGCTGTTTTTT.

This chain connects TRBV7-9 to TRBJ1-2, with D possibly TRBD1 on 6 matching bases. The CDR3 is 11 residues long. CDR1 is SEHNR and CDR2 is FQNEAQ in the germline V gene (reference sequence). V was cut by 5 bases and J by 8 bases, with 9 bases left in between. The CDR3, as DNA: TGTGCCAGCAGCAATGGGGGCGGCTACACCTTC. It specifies CASSNGGGYTF.

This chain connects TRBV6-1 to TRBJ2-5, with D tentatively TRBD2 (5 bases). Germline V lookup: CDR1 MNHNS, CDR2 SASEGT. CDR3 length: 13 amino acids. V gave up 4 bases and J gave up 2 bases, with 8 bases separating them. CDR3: CASSGTEQETQYF. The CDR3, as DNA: TGTGCCAGCAGTGGGACTGAGCAAGAGACCCAGTACTTC.

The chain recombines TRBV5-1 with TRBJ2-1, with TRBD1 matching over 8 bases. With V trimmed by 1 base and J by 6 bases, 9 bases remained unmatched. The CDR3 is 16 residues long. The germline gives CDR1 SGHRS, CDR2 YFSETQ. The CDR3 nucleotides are TGCGCCAGCAGCTTGTCCCGACAGGGGATTGCCAATGAGCAGTTCTTC. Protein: CASSLSRQGIANEQFF.

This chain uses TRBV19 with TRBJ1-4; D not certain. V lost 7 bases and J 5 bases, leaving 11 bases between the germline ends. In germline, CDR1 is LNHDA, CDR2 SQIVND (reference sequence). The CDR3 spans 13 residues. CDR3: CASTATGNEKLFF. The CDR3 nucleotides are TGTGCCAGTACGGCCACGGGGAATGAAAAACTGTTTTTT.

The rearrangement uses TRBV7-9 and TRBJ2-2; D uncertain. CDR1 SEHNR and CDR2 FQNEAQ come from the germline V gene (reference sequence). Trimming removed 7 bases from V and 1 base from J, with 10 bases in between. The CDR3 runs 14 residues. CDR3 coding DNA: TGTGCCAGCAAGCTTACGGGGAACACCGGGGAGCTGTTTTTT. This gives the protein CASKLTGNTGELFF.

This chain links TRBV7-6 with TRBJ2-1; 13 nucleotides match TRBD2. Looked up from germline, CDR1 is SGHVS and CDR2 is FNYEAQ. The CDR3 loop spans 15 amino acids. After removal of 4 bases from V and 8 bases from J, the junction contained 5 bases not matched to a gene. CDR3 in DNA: TGTGCCAGCAGCTCTCGGACTAGCGGGAGAGATGAGCAGTTCTTC. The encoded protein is CASSSRTSGRDEQFF.

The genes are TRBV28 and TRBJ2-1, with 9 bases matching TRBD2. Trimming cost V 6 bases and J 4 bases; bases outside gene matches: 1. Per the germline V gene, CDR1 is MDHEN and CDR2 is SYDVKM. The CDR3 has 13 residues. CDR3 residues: CASRSGRYNEQFF. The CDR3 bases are TGTGCCAGCAGGAGCGGGAGGTACAATGAGCAGTTCTTC.

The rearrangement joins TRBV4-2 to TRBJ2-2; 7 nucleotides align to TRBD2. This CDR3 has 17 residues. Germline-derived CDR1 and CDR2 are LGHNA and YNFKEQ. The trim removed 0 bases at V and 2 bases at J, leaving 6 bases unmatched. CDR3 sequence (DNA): TGTGCCAGCAGCCAAGAAATGAGCGGGGTCAACACCGGGGAGCTGTTTTTT. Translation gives CASSQEMSGVNTGELFF.

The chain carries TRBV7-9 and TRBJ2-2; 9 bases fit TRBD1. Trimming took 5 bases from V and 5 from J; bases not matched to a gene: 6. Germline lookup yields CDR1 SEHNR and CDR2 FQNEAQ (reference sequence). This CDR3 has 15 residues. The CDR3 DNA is TGTGCCAGCAGCCAGGACAGGGGAGGGACCGGGGAGCTGTTTTTT. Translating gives CASSQDRGGTGELFF.

CDR3 DNA: TGCAGCGTTGAAGGGGGACAGAATTATGGCTACACCTTC. Its translation: CSVEGGQNYGYTF. The chain links TRBV29-1 to TRBJ1-2; 7 bases are a match to TRBD1. CDR3 length: 13 amino acids. Trimming at V came to 1 base and at J to 5 bases, leaving 4 bases not matched to a gene. Germline CDR1 and CDR2: SQVTM and ANQGSEA.

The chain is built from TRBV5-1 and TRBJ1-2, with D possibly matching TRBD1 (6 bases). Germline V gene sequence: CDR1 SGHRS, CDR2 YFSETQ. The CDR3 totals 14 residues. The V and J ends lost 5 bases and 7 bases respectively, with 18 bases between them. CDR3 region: CASRYLGAPTGYTF. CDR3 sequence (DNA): TGCGCCAGCAGATATTTGGGGGCCCCAACTGGCTACACCTTC.

As DNA, the CDR3 is TGTGCCAGCAGCCTCGGGCCTCAGGAGGTATCGGGGGAGCTGTTTTTT. Its translation: CASSLGPQEVSGELFF. The J gene is TRBJ2-2, the V gene TRBV5-4, with a tentative D call TRBD2 (5 bases). V shed 4 bases and J shed 8 bases, with 21 bases lying between them. Per the germline V gene, CDR1 is SGHNT and CDR2 is YYREEE (reference sequence). The CDR3 totals 16 residues. Using reference TRBV5-4 and TRBJ2-2 for the parts outside the CDR3, the full variable domain is ETGVTQSPTHLIKTRGQQVTLRCSSQSGHNTVSWYQQALGQGPQFIFQYYREEENGRGNFPPRFSGLQFPNYSSELNVNALELDDSALYLCASSLGPQEVSGELFFGEGSRLTVL.